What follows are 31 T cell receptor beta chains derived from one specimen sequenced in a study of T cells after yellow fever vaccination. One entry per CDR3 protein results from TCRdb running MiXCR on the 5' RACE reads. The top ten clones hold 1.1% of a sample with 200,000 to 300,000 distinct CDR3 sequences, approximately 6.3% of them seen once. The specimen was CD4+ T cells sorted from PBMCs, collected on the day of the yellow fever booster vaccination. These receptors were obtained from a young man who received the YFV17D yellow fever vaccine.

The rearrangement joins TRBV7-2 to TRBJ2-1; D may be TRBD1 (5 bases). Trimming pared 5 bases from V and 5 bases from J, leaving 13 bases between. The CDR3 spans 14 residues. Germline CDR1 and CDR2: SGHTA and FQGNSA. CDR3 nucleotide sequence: TGTGCCAGCAGCCTCGGCTTCAGGGACAATGAGCAGTTCTTC. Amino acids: CASSLGFRDNEQFF.

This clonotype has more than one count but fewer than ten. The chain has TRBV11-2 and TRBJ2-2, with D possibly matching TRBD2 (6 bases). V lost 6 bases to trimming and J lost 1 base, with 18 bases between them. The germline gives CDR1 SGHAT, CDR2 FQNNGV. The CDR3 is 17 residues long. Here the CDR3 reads CASSSFWAGLNTGELFF. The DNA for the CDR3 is TGTGCCAGCAGTTCCTTTTGGGCGGGACTGAACACCGGGGAGCTGTTTTTT.

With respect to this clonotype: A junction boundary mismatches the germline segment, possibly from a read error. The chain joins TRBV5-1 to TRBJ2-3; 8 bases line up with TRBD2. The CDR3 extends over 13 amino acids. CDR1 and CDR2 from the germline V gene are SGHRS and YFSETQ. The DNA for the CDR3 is TGTGCCAGCAGTGCGGGAGGCCCCGATACGCAGTATTTT. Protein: CASSAGGPDTQYF.

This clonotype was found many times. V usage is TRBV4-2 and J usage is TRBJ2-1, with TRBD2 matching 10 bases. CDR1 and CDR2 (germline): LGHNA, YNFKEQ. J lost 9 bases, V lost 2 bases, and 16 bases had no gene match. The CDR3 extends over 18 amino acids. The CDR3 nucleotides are TGTGCCAGCAGCCAACGCACCCGAGCTAGCGGGAGAGGTGGTGAGCAGTTCTTC. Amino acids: CASSQRTRASGRGGEQFF.

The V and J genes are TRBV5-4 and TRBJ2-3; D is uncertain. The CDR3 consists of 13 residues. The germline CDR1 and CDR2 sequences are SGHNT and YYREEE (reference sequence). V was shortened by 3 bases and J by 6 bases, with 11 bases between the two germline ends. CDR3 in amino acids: CASSSPPVDTQYF. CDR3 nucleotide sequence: TGTGCCAGCAGCTCGCCTCCTGTGGATACGCAGTATTTT.

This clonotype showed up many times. The CDR3 coding sequence is TGCGCCAGCAGTCGCCCTGCCGAAGGGGCAAATGAGCAGTTCTTC. It codes for CASSRPAEGANEQFF. J is TRBJ2-1 and V is TRBV23-1; TRBD1 might be the D (5 bases). TRBV23-1 is filed as an ORF, its function uncertain. CDR3 size: 15 residues. V lost 4 bases and J 7 bases, leaving 17 bases between the germline ends.

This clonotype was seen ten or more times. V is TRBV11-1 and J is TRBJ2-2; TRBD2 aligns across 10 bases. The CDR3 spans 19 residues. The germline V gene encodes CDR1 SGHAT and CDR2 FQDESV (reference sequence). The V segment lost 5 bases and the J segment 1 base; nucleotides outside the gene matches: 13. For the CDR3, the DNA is TGTGCCAGCAGCCCCAGCGGGAGGGAAGTTCTTGTGAACACCGGGGAGCTGTTTTTT. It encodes CASSPSGREVLVNTGELFF.

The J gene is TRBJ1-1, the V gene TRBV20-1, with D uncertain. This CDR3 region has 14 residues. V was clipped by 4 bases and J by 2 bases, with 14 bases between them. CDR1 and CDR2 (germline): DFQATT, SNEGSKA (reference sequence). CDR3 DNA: TGCAGTGCTACCGTCCCAACCGGCAACACTGAAGCTTTCTTT. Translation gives CSATVPTGNTEAFF.

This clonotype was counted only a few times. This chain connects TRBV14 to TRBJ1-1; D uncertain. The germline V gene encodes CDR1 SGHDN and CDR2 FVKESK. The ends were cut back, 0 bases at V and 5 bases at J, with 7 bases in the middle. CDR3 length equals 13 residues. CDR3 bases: TGTGCCAGCAGCCAAGATCTGTCAACTGAAGCTTTCTTT. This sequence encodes CASSQDLSTEAFF. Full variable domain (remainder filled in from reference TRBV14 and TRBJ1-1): EAGVTQFPSHSVIEKGQTVTLRCDPISGHDNLYWYRRVMGKEIKFLLHFVKESKQDESGMPNNRFLAERTGGTYSTLKVQPAELEDSGVYFCASSQDLSTEAFFGQGTRLTVV.

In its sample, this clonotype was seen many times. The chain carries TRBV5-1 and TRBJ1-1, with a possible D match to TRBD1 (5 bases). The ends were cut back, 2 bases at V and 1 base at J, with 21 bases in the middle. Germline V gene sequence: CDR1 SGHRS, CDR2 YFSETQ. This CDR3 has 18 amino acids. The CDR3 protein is CASSFEMGQGGGNTEAFF. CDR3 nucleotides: TGCGCCAGCAGCTTTGAAATGGGGCAGGGCGGAGGGAACACTGAAGCTTTCTTT.

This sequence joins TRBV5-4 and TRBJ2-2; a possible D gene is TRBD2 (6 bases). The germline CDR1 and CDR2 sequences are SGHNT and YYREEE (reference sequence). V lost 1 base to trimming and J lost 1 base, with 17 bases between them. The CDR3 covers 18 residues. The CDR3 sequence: CASSLLRGSGLNTGELFF. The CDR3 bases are TGTGCCAGCAGCTTGTTAAGGGGAAGCGGGCTGAACACCGGGGAGCTGTTTTTT. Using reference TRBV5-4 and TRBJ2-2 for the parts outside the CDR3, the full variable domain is ETGVTQSPTHLIKTRGQQVTLRCSSQSGHNTVSWYQQALGQGPQFIFQYYREEENGRGNFPPRFSGLQFPNYSSELNVNALELDDSALYLCASSLLRGSGLNTGELFFGEGSRLTVL.

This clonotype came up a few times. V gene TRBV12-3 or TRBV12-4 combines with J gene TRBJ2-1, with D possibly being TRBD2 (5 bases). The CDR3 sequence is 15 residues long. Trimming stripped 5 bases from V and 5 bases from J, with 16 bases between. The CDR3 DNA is TGTGCCAGCAGTCTCCTAGCAGGCCAACACAATGAGCAGTTCTTC. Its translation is CASSLLAGQHNEQFF.

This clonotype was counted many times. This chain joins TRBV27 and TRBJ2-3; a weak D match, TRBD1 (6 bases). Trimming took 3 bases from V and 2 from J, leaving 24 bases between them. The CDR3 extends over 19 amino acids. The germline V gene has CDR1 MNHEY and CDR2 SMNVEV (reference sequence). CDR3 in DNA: TGTGCCAGCAGTTTGCGAAGATCGACCAAACAGGGAACCACAGATACGCAGTATTTT. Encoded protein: CASSLRRSTKQGTTDTQYF.

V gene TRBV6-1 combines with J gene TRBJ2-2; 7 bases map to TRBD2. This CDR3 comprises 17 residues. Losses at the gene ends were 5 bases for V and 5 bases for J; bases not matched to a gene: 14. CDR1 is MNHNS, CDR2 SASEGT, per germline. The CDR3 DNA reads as TGTGCCAGCAGTCCCCTCTACGGGGAGGGCCTGACCGGGGAGCTGTTTTTT. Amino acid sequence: CASSPLYGEGLTGELFF.

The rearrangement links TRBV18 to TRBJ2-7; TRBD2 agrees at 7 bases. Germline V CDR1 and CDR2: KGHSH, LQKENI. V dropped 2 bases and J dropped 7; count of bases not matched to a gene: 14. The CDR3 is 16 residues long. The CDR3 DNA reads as TGTGCCAGCTCACCAAGCCCGGCTCTCTCGGGGGGTGAGCAGTACTTC. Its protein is CASSPSPALSGGEQYF.

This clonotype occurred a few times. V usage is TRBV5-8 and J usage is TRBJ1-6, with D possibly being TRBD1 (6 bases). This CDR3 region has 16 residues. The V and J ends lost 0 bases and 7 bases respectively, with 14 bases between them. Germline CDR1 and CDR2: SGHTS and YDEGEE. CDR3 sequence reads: CASSLGSGGMNSPLHF. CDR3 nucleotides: TGTGCCAGCAGCTTGGGTTCCGGGGGCATGAATTCACCCCTCCACTTT.

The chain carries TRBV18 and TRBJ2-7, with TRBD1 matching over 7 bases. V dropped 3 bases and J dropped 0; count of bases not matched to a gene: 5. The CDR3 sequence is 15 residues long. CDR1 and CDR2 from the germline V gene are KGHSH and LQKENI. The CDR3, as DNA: TGTGCCAGCTCACCTGACCGGACAGGCTCCTACGAGCAGTACTTC. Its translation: CASSPDRTGSYEQYF.

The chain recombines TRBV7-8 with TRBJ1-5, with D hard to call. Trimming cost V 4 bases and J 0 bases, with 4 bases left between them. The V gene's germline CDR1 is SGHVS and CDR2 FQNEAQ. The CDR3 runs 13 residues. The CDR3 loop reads CASSWLSNQPQHF. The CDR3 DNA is TGTGCCAGCAGCTGGCTTAGCAATCAGCCCCAGCATTTT.

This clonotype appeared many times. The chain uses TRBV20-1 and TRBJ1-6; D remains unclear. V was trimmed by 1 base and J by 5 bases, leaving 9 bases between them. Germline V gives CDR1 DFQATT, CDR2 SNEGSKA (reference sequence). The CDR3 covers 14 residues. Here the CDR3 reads CSARGAGNNSPLHF. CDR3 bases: TGCAGTGCTAGAGGGGCGGGAAATAATTCACCCCTCCACTTT.

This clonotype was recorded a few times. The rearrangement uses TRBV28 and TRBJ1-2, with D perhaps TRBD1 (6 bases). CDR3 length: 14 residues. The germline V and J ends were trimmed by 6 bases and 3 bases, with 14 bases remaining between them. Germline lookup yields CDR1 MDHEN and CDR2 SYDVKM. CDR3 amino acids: CASRRGGGYYGYTF. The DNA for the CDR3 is TGTGCCAGCAGACGGGGTGGGGGCTACTATGGCTACACCTTC.

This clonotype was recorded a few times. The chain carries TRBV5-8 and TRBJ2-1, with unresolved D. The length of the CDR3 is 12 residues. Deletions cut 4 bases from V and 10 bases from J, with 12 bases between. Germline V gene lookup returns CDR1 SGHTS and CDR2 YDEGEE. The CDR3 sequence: CASSPLLREQFF. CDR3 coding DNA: TGTGCCAGCAGCCCATTGCTGAGGGAGCAGTTCTTC.

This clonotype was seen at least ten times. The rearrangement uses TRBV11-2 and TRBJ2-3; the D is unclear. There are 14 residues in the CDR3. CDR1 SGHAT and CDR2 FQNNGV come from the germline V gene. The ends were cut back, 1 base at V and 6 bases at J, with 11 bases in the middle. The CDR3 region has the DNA TGTGCCAGCAGCTTAGCTATCGGTTGGGATACGCAGTATTTT. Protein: CASSLAIGWDTQYF.

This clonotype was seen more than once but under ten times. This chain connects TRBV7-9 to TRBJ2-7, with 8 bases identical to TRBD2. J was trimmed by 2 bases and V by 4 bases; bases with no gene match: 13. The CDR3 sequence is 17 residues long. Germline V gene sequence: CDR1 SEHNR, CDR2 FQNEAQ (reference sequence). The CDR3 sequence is CASSSGPLAGRAYEQYF. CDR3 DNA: TGTGCCAGCAGCTCCGGTCCTTTAGCGGGGCGAGCCTACGAGCAGTACTTC.

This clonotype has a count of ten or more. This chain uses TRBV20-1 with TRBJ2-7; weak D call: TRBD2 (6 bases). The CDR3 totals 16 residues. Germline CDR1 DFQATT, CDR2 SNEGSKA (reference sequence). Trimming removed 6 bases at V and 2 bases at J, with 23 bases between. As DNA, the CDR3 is TGCAGTGCAACCATCTTTGGGGGGAGCGCTCCCTACGAGCAGTACTTC. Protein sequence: CSATIFGGSAPYEQYF.

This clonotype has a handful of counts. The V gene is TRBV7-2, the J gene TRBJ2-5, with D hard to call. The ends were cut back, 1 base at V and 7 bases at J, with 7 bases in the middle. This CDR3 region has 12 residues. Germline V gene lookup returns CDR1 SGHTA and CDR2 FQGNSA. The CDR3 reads CASSLDVGTQYF. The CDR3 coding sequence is TGTGCCAGCAGCTTAGATGTAGGGACCCAGTACTTC. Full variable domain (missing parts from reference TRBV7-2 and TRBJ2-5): GAGVSQSPSNKVTEKGKDVELRCDPISGHTALYWYRQSLGQGLEFLIYFQGNSAPDKSGLPSDRFSAERTGGSVSTLTIQRTQQEDSAVYLCASSLDVGTQYFGPGTRLLVL.

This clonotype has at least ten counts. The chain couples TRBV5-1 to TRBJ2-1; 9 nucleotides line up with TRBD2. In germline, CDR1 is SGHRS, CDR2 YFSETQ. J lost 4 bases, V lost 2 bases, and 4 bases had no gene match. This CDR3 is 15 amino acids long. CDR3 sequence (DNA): TGCGCCAGCAGCTTCTTAGCGGGAGCTTACAATGAGCAGTTCTTC. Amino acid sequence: CASSFLAGAYNEQFF.

As DNA, the CDR3 is TGTGCCAGCAGTGCCGGACTAGCGGGAGGCCCTGAGCAGTTCTTC. Translation: CASSAGLAGGPEQFF. V and J are TRBV28 and TRBJ2-1, with 14 positions matching TRBD2. The CDR3 sequence is 15 residues long. In germline, CDR1 is MDHEN, CDR2 SYDVKM. The junction had 6 bases not matched to a gene; V was cut back by 5 bases and J by 9 bases.

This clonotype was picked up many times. The CDR3 DNA reads as TGCAGTGCTAGCGGCTTATCCTACGAGCAGTACTTC. As protein: CSASGLSYEQYF. This chain joins TRBV20-1 and TRBJ2-7; D unresolved. This CDR3 contains 12 residues. Germline CDR1 and CDR2: DFQATT and SNEGSKA (reference sequence). V was shortened by 3 bases and J by 1 base, with 7 bases between the two germline ends.

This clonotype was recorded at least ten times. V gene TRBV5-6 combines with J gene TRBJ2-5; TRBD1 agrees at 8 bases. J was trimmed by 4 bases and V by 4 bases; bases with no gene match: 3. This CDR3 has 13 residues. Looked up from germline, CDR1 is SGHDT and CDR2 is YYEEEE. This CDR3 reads CASSRDRSETQYF. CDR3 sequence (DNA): TGTGCCAGCAGCCGGGACAGGTCAGAGACCCAGTACTTC.

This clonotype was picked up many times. The CDR3 reads CASSPGGRSVGLQGYTF. The CDR3 nucleotides read TGTGCCAGCAGCCCTGGTGGTCGTTCTGTGGGGTTACAAGGCTACACCTTC. J is TRBJ1-2 and V is TRBV7-9; D ambiguous. V gave up 5 bases and J gave up 8 bases, with 27 bases separating them. The germline V gene has CDR1 SEHNR and CDR2 FQNEAQ (reference sequence). CDR3 length equals 17 residues.

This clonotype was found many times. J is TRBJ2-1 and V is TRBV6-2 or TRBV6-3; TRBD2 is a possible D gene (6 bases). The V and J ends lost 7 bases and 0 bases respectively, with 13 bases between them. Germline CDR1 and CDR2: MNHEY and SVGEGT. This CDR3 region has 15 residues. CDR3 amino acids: CASNRGGSSYNEQFF. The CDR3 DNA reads TGTGCCAGCAACCGTGGGGGGAGCTCCTACAATGAGCAGTTCTTC.